One and the same sample provided the 26 T cell receptor beta chains below, sequenced in a study of T cell clonotyping in hematopoietic cell transplantation. TCRdb's table, derived via immunoSEQ multiplex PCR, lists solely in-frame clones and lacks some. The sample includes roughly 8,400 clones, about three fifths of them seen just once. Sequencing was performed on peripheral blood mononuclear cells, taken 100 days after allogeneic stem cell transplant. These receptors originate from a male patient aged 60-70 years who had an allogeneic stem cell transplant from an unrelated donor, so the T cells may come from the graft donor. Some clones in this sample may be carry-over from other donors' samples.

The genes are TRBV30 and TRBJ2-3, with D possibly matching TRBD1 (5 bases). Germline loops: CDR1 GTSNPN, CDR2 SVGIG (reference sequence). V lost 3 bases and J 4 bases, leaving 8 bases between the germline ends. This CDR3 is 12 amino acids long. CDR3 nucleotide sequence: TGTGCCTGGAGAGGGGCCGCAGATACGCAGTATTTT. Protein: CAWRGAADTQYF.

The V and J genes are TRBV7-2 and TRBJ2-7; possibly TRBD1 or TRBD2 for D (5 bases each). CDR1 and CDR2 from the germline V gene are SGHTA and FQGNSA. The CDR3 is 13 residues long. V was cut by 2 bases and J by 6 bases, with 11 bases left in between. CDR3 amino acids: CASSLWRGVEQYF. CDR3 in DNA: TGTGCCAGCAGCTTATGGCGAGGGGTCGAGCAGTACTTC.

This clone has more than one count but fewer than ten. This chain uses TRBV18 with TRBJ1-2, with TRBD1 matching over 8 bases. The CDR3 contains 14 residues. V lost 4 bases and J lost 6; bases outside the gene matches: 7. Germline CDR1 and CDR2: KGHSH and LQKENI. The CDR3 here is CASSLGTGGDGYTF. The CDR3 DNA is TGTGCCAGCTCACTGGGAACAGGGGGAGATGGCTACACCTTC.

V and J are TRBV19 and TRBJ1-1; 9 bases align to TRBD1. The CDR3 is 17 amino acids. The germline CDR1 and CDR2 sequences are LNHDA and SQIVND (reference sequence). V lost 3 bases to trimming and J lost 6 bases; unmatched junction nucleotides: 14. The chain's CDR3 is CASSISFGTGTRAEAFF. The DNA of the CDR3 is TGTGCCAGTAGTATCTCATTCGGGACAGGGACCAGGGCTGAAGCTTTCTTT.

The genes are TRBV19 and TRBJ2-1, with D uncertain. V was clipped by 0 bases and J by 6 bases, with 12 bases between them. The CDR3 is 15 residues long. CDR1 LNHDA and CDR2 SQIVND come from the germline V gene (reference sequence). Written as DNA, the CDR3 is TGTGCCAGTAGTATAGATTCCGGCAGGCGCAATGAGCAGTTCTTC. The encoded protein is CASSIDSGRRNEQFF.

This sequence joins TRBV11-2 and TRBJ2-3, with 8 bases that match TRBD1. The CDR3 length is 15 residues. V was pared by 5 bases and J by 5 bases, with 9 bases of the junction left unmatched. The germline CDR1 and CDR2 sequences are SGHAT and FQNNGV. The CDR3 loop reads CASSQGQGHVDTQYF. The CDR3 bases are TGTGCCAGCAGCCAAGGACAGGGACATGTAGATACGCAGTATTTT.

The V gene is TRBV11-2, the J gene TRBJ2-5; D gene unclear. The V end was cut by 4 bases, the J end by 1 base, with 1 base between. The CDR3 runs to 11 residues. In germline, CDR1 is SGHAT, CDR2 FQNNGV. The CDR3 region is CASSSQETQYF. Written as DNA, the CDR3 is TGTGCCAGCAGCTCCCAAGAGACCCAGTACTTC.

V usage is TRBV18 and J usage is TRBJ1-2; D call uncertain. CDR1 is KGHSH, CDR2 LQKENI, per germline. V was trimmed by 3 bases and J by 3 bases, leaving 8 bases between them. The CDR3 runs 13 residues. CDR3 residues: CASSPQADYGYTF. DNA of the CDR3: TGTGCCAGCTCACCCCAGGCGGACTATGGCTACACCTTC. Variable domain in full (rest from reference TRBV18 and TRBJ1-2): NAGVMQNPRHLVRRRGQEARLRCSPMKGHSHVYWYRQLPEEGLKFMVYLQKENIIDESGMPKERFSAEFPKEGPSILRIQQVVRGDSAAYFCASSPQADYGYTFGSGTRLTVV.

The rearrangement links TRBV19 to TRBJ1-1; D is unresolved. The CDR3 is 14 residues long. Trimming removed 5 bases from V and 1 base from J, with 11 bases in between. Germline values: CDR1 LNHDA, CDR2 SQIVND (reference sequence). The chain's CDR3 is CASSSDRGNTEAFF. CDR3 DNA sequence: TGTGCCAGTAGTTCTGATCGAGGGAACACTGAAGCTTTCTTT.

The gene calls are TRBV2 and TRBJ1-5; D remains ambiguous. The CDR3 spans 11 residues. V was clipped by 5 bases and J by 6 bases, with 5 bases between them. Looked up from germline, CDR1 is SNHLY and CDR2 is FYNNEI. The CDR3 spells CASSLGQPQHF. The CDR3 DNA reads as TGTGCCAGCAGTCTGGGTCAGCCCCAGCATTTT.

This sequence joins TRBV7-8 and TRBJ2-5; 9 bases are a match to TRBD2. The CDR3 length is 17 residues. Germline V gives CDR1 SGHVS, CDR2 FQNEAQ. V lost 0 bases, J lost 1 base, and 6 bases stayed unmatched. The CDR3 protein is CASSLAGLAGIQETQYF. Written as DNA, the CDR3 is TGTGCCAGCAGCTTAGCGGGGCTAGCGGGGATCCAAGAGACCCAGTACTTC.

The chain links TRBV5-4 to TRBJ2-5, with 8 nucleotides matching TRBD1. The CDR3 runs 15 residues. Germline values: CDR1 SGHNT, CDR2 YYREEE (reference sequence). Germline trimming cut 4 bases from V and 4 bases from J; bases unmatched to any gene: 9. CDR3 DNA sequence: TGTGCCAGCAGCCCCGGACAGGGTGCCCCAGAGACCCAGTACTTC. Amino acids: CASSPGQGAPETQYF.

Judged by abundance, this clone is medium-sized. The chain is built from TRBV10-1 and TRBJ1-1; D gene ambiguous. Trimming cost V 10 bases and J 0 bases, with 12 bases left between them. The germline gives CDR1 WNHNN, CDR2 SYGVQD (reference sequence). This CDR3 comprises 13 residues. CDR3 loop: CATSGDLNTEAFF. For the CDR3, the DNA is TGCGCCACGTCGGGAGATTTGAACACTGAAGCTTTCTTT.

The chain employs TRBV13 and TRBJ2-7; 10 nucleotides line up with TRBD2. V was clipped by 6 bases and J by 3 bases; unmatched bases: 2. This CDR3 has 13 residues. The germline gives CDR1 PRHDT, CDR2 FYEKMQ (reference sequence). The CDR3 spells CASRTSGYYEQYF. CDR3 DNA sequence: TGTGCCAGCAGGACTAGCGGGTACTACGAGCAGTACTTC.

The chain carries TRBV4-3 and TRBJ1-2; tentative D call: TRBD1 (6 bases). Germline CDR1 LGHNA, CDR2 YSLEER. Trimming left V 4 bases short and J 0 bases short, with 9 bases between. The CDR3 has 14 residues. CDR3 bases: TGCGCCAGCAGCCCGGGACAAACTAACTATGGCTACACCTTC. Its protein product is CASSPGQTNYGYTF.

The V gene is TRBV25-1, the J gene TRBJ2-7; no firm D call. Trimming removed 3 bases from V and 0 bases from J, with 9 bases in between. CDR1 is MGHDK, CDR2 SYGVNS, per germline. The CDR3 length is 14 residues. In DNA, the CDR3 is TGTGCCAGCAGTGAGTTCTACTACTCCTACGAGCAGTACTTC. It translates to CASSEFYYSYEQYF.

The rearrangement uses TRBV11-3 and TRBJ2-2; D is undetermined. The length of the CDR3 is 13 residues. CDR1 SGHNT and CDR2 YENEEA come from the germline V gene. Trimming removed 3 bases at V and 4 bases at J, with 6 bases between. The CDR3 loop reads CASSFRSTGELFF. CDR3 nucleotide sequence: TGTGCCAGCAGCTTTCGGAGCACCGGGGAGCTGTTTTTT.

This chain links TRBV11-3 with TRBJ2-5, with TRBD2 matching over 14 bases. The CDR3 runs 16 residues. The ends lost 5 bases at V and 4 bases at J; junction bases unmatched: 6. Per germline, CDR1 SGHNT and CDR2 YENEEA. The CDR3 region has the DNA TGTGCCAGCAGCCTCGGGACTAGCGGGAGAGGAGAGACCCAGTACTTC. Translating gives CASSLGTSGRGETQYF.

The genes are TRBV6-6 and TRBJ1-2; D is unclear. This CDR3 is 14 amino acids long. Germline V gene sequence: CDR1 MNHNY, CDR2 SVGAGI (reference sequence). Trimming removed 0 bases at V and 1 base at J, with 6 bases between. The CDR3 sequence is CASSYSKGNYGYTF. The CDR3 DNA sequence: TGTGCCAGCAGTTACTCGAAGGGTAACTATGGCTACACCTTC.

In this sample, this clone turned up once. The V gene is TRBV27, the J gene TRBJ2-5; D uncertain. The J call may be wrong; the DNA end is better matched by TRBJ2-7. The CDR3 loop spans 12 amino acids. Germline-derived CDR1 and CDR2 are MNHEY and SMNVEV (reference sequence). The CDR3 DNA is TGTGCCAGCAGTTCGGTAGGGTACGAGCAGTACTTC. It is translated as CASSSVGYEQYF.

The chain's CDR3 is CASRALDSSGNTIYF. The CDR3, as DNA: TGCGCCAGCAGAGCCTTGGACAGCTCTGGAAACACCATATATTTT. The chain uses TRBV5-1 and TRBJ1-3; possibly TRBD1 for D (6 bases). Trimming left V 5 bases short and J 0 bases short, with 12 bases between. The CDR3 consists of 15 residues. Per the germline V gene, CDR1 is SGHRS and CDR2 is YFSETQ.

In this sample, this clone is large (0.1 to 1%). DNA for the CDR3: TGTGCCAGCAGTTATGGACAGGGTAGTGAAAAACTGTTTTTT. Amino acids: CASSYGQGSEKLFF. This chain joins TRBV27 and TRBJ1-4, with 8 bases matching TRBD1. Germline V gives CDR1 MNHEY, CDR2 SMNVEV (reference sequence). This CDR3 region has 14 residues. The J segment lost 7 bases and the V segment lost 4 bases, leaving 5 bases of the junction unmatched.

The V and J genes are TRBV11-2 and TRBJ1-1, with a tentative D call TRBD1 (5 bases). Trimming pared 5 bases from V and 8 bases from J, leaving 12 bases between. Germline CDR1 SGHAT, CDR2 FQNNGV. This CDR3 spans 12 amino acids. The CDR3 DNA is TGTGCCAGCAGCGCACCATACAGGGAAGCTTTCTTT. It codes for CASSAPYREAFF. Based on the CDR3 plus reference TRBV11-2 and TRBJ1-1, the full variable domain is EAGVAQSPRYKIIEKRQSVAFWCNPISGHATLYWYQQILGQGPKLLIQFQNNGVVDDSQLPKDRFSAERLKGVDSTLKIQPAKLEDSAVYLCASSAPYREAFFGQGTRLTVV.

The V and J genes are TRBV11-2 and TRBJ1-1; D gene ambiguous. Germline CDR1 is SGHAT and CDR2 is FQNNGV. This CDR3 contains 11 residues. Between the trimmed V and J ends, which lost 11 bases and 1 base, there was a span of 8 bases. This chain's CDR3 is CAAKENTEAFF. CDR3 DNA sequence: TGTGCCGCCAAGGAGAACACTGAAGCTTTCTTT.

This sequence joins TRBV7-6 and TRBJ2-5; 12 bases match TRBD2. Germline V gives CDR1 SGHVS, CDR2 FNYEAQ. The CDR3 sequence is 14 residues long. Unmatched junction bases numbered 2, after V lost 5 bases and J lost 4 bases. CDR3 nucleotides: TGTGCCAGCAGCCAGGGACTAGCGGGAGAGACCCAGTACTTC. This codes for CASSQGLAGETQYF.

The J gene is TRBJ1-1, the V gene TRBV19, with TRBD1 as a possible D gene (5 bases). The CDR3 is 13 residues long. Germline CDR1 and CDR2: LNHDA and SQIVND (reference sequence). V was trimmed by 4 bases and J by 3 bases, leaving 9 bases between them. Here the CDR3 DNA reads TGTGCCAGTAGTACAGGGCCGGACACTGAAGCTTTCTTT. Protein product: CASSTGPDTEAFF.